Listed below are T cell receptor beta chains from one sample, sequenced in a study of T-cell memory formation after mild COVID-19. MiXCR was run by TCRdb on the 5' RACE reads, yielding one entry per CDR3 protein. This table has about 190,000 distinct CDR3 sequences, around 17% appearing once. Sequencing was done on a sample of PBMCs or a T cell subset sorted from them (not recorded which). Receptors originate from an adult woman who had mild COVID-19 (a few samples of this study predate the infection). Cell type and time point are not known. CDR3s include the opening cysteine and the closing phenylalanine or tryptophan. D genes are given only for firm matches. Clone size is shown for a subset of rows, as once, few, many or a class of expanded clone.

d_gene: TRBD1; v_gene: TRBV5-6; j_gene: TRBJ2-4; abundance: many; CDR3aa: CASSPGTGNIQYF; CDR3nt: TGTGCCAGCAGCCCCGGGACAGGGAACATTCAGTACTTC
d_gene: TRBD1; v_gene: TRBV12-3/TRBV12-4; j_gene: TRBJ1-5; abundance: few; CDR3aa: CASSFGTGVNQPQHF; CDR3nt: TGTGCCAGCAGTTTCGGGACAGGGGTCAATCAGCCCCAGCATTTT
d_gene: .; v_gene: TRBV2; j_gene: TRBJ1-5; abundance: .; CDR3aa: CASSEMGRSNQPQHF; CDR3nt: TGTGCCAGCAGTGAAATGGGACGGAGCAATCAGCCCCAGCATTTT
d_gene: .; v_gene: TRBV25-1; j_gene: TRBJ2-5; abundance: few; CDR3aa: CASSEFKGQGGTYGETQYF; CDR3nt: TGTGCCAGCAGTGAATTTAAGGGCCAGGGGGGCACTTATGGGGAGACCCAGTACTTC
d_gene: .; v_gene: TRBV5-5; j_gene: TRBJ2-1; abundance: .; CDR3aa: CASSLTVRDYNEQFF; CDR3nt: TGTGCCAGCAGCTTGACAGTGAGGGACTACAATGAGCAGTTCTTC
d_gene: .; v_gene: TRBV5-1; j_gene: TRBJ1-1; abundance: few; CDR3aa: CASSAPGTGNTEAFF; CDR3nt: TGCGCCAGCAGCGCTCCCGGGACGGGGAACACTGAAGCTTTCTTT
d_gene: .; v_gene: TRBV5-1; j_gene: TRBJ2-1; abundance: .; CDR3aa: CASSLETVSNEQFF; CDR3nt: TGCGCCAGCAGCTTGGAAACCGTCTCCAATGAGCAGTTCTTC
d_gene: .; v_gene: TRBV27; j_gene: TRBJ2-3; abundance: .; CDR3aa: CASQRTDRASTDTQYF; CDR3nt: TGTGCCAGCCAACGGACAGATCGGGCTAGCACAGATACGCAGTATTTT
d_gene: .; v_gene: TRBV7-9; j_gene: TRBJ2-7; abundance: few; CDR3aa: CASSAQTGLSPYEQYF; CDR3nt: TGTGCCAGCAGCGCGCAAACAGGGCTTTCCCCCTACGAGCAGTACTTC
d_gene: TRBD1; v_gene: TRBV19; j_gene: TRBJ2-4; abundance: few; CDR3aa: CASSIRLATGNIQYF; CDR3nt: TGTGCCAGTAGTATACGGCTCGCGACAGGGAACATTCAGTACTTC
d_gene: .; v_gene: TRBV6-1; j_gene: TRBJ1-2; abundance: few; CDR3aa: CASSDFWAQAHYGYTF; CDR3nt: TGTGCCAGCAGTGACTTTTGGGCCCAAGCTCACTATGGCTACACCTTC
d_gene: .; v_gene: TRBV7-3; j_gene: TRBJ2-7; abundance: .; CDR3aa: CATVYEQYF; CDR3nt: TGTGCCACCGTTTACGAGCAGTACTTC
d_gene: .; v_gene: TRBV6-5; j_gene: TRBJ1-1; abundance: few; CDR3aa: CASSRPGLNTEAFF; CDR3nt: TGTGCCAGCAGTCGCCCAGGGCTGAACACTGAAGCTTTCTTT
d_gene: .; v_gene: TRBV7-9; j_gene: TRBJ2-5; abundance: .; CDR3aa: CASSLTAKVQYF; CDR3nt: TGTGCCAGCAGCTTGACGGCTAAGGTCCAGTACTTC
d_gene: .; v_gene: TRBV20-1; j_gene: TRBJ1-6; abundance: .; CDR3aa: CSPAPLGAWASPLHF; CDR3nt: TGCAGTCCCGCTCCTCTCGGGGCCTGGGCTTCACCCCTCCACTTT
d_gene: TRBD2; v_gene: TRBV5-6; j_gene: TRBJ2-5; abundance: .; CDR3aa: CASSLGLTSGREETQYF; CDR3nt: TGTGCCAGCAGCTTGGGGTTAACTAGCGGGAGGGAAGAGACCCAGTACTTC
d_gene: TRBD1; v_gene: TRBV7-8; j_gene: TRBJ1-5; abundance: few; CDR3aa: CASSLWDRGNSNQPQHF; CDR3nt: TGTGCCAGCAGCTTATGGGACAGGGGCAATAGCAATCAGCCCCAGCATTTT
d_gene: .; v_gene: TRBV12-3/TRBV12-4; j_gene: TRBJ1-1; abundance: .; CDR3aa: CASSFWRGGTEAFF; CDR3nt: TGTGCCAGCAGTTTTTGGAGGGGAGGGACTGAAGCTTTCTTT
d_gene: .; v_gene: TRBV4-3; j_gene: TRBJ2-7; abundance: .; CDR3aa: CASSQEAQVSYEQYF; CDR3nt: TGCGCCAGCAGCCAAGAAGCCCAGGTCTCCTACGAGCAGTACTTC
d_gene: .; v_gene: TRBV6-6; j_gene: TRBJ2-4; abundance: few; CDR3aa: CASSPLMATAKNIQYF; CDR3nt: TGTGCCAGCAGTCCCCTGATGGCCACCGCCAAAAACATTCAGTACTTC
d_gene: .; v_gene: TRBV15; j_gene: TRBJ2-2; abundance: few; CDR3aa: CATSRATNRLERTGELFF; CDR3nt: TGTGCCACCAGCAGAGCCACCAACCGACTCGAGAGGACCGGGGAGCTGTTTTTT
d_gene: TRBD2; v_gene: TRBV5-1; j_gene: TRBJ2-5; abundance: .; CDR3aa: CASTPGGVGETQYF; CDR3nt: TGCGCCAGCACCCCTGGGGGGGTCGGAGAGACCCAGTACTTC
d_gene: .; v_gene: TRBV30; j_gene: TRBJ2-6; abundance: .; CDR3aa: CAWSSPFSFSGANVLTF; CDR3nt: TGTGCCTGGAGTTCCCCGTTCAGCTTCTCTGGGGCCAACGTCCTGACTTTC
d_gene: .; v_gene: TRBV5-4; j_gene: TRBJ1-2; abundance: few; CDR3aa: CASSLALTGYGYTF; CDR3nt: TGTGCCAGCAGCTTGGCTTTAACAGGCTATGGCTACACCTTC
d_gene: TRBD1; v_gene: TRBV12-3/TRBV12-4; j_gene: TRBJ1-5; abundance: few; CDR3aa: CASRTGTLNQPQHF; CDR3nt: TGTGCCAGCAGGACAGGGACGCTCAATCAGCCCCAGCATTTT
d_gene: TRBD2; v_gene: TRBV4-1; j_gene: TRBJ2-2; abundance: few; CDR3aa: CASSLAGDTGELFF; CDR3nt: TGCGCCAGCAGCCTAGCGGGGGACACCGGGGAGCTGTTTTTT
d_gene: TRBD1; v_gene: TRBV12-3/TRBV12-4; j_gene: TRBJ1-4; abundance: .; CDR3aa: CASSLGTGGGEKLFF; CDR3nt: TGTGCCAGCAGTCTCGGGACAGGGGGAGGTGAAAAACTGTTTTTT
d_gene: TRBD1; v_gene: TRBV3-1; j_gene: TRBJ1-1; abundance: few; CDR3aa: CASSYKAGGVNTEAFF; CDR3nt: TGTGCCAGCAGCTACAAGGCAGGGGGAGTGAACACTGAAGCTTTCTTT
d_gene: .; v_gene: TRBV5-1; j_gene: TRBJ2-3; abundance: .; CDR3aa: CASSLYSSDTQYF; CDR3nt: TGCGCCAGCAGCTTGTACAGTTCAGATACGCAGTATTTT
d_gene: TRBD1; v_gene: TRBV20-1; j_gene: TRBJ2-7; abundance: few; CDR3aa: CSAKPGTGIYEQYF; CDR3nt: TGCAGTGCTAAACCCGGGACAGGGATCTACGAGCAGTACTTC
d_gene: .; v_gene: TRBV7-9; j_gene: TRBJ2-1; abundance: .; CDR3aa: CASSLGDRINNEQFF; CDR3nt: TGTGCCAGCAGCTTAGGCGACCGAATCAACAATGAGCAGTTCTTC
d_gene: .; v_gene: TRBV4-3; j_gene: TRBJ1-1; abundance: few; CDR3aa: CASSQEHGFGGAFF; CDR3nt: TGCGCCAGCAGCCAAGAACATGGGTTTGGTGGAGCTTTCTTT
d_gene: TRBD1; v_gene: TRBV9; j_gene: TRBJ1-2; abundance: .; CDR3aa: CASSPRTGYHDGYTF; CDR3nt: TGTGCCAGCAGCCCCCGGACAGGGTACCATGATGGCTACACCTTC